The next 25 T cell receptor beta chains were all read from a single sample in a study of PD-L1 blockade in urothelial cancer. The assay was immunoSEQ multiplex PCR, and TCRdb's table has in-frame clones only and misses some. The sample consists of approximately 79,000 clones, roughly 90% of them appearing once. Sequencing used PBMCs, obtained around atezolizumab (anti-PD-L1) treatment. The receptors come from a woman aged 70-85 years with urothelial cancer.

The rearrangement uses TRBV7-3 and TRBJ2-2, with a possible D match to TRBD1 (6 bases). CDR3 size: 14 residues. Looked up from germline, CDR1 is SGHTA and CDR2 is FQGTGA. V was pared by 8 bases and J by 5 bases, with 15 bases between. The DNA of the CDR3 is TGTGCCAGCGGCAAACTAGGGGGTACCGGGGAGCTGTTTTTT. Protein product: CASGKLGGTGELFF.

The gene calls are TRBV19 and TRBJ1-5, with D tentatively TRBD1 (5 bases). V was pared by 7 bases and J by 0 bases, with 16 bases between. The CDR3 contains 16 residues. Germline V gives CDR1 LNHDA, CDR2 SQIVND (reference sequence). The CDR3 nucleotides are TGTGCCAGTACCATGGGGTGGGACTTTAGCAATCAGCCCCAGCATTTT. The encoded protein is CASTMGWDFSNQPQHF.

This chain uses TRBV5-1 with TRBJ2-1; D gene ambiguous. Germline-derived CDR1 and CDR2 are SGHRS and YFSETQ. V lost 0 bases and J 3 bases, leaving 13 bases between the germline ends. This CDR3 region has 16 residues. This CDR3 reads CASSLEPGALYNEQFF. The CDR3 DNA sequence: TGCGCCAGCAGCTTGGAACCGGGTGCTCTCTACAATGAGCAGTTCTTC.

The chain combines TRBV6-5 with TRBJ1-2; 10 positions match TRBD1. This CDR3 contains 14 residues. The V gene's germline CDR1 is MNHEY and CDR2 SVGAGI. Trimming at V came to 4 bases and at J to 7 bases, leaving 6 bases not matched to a gene. Here the CDR3 reads CASSLDRGAGGYTF. The CDR3 nucleotides are TGTGCCAGCAGTTTGGACAGGGGGGCAGGTGGCTACACCTTC.

The chain combines TRBV4-1 with TRBJ2-7, with TRBD1 identical over 9 bases. Trimming took 1 base from V and 2 from J; bases not matched to a gene: 0. The CDR3 is 14 residues long. Germline V CDR1 and CDR2: MGHRA, YSYEKL. CDR3 sequence reads: CASSQGQGAYEQYF. The DNA for the CDR3 is TGCGCCAGCAGCCAAGGACAGGGGGCCTACGAGCAGTACTTC.

The sample holds a few counts of this clone. This sample also contains other DNA sequences that code for the same CDR3. This chain links TRBV11-2 with TRBJ2-7; 7 bases are a match to TRBD1. There are 16 residues in the CDR3. Germline trimming cut 0 bases from V and 0 bases from J; bases unmatched to any gene: 5. The germline V gene encodes CDR1 SGHAT and CDR2 FQNNGV. In DNA, the CDR3 is TGTGCCAGCAGCTTAGATCGGGCAGGGGGCTCCTACGAGCAGTACTTC. Translated, it gives CASSLDRAGGSYEQYF.

This chain links TRBV10-3 with TRBJ2-7; tentative D call: TRBD2 (6 bases). The CDR3 has 14 amino acids. Trimming pared 8 bases from V and 3 bases from J, leaving 17 bases between. Germline CDR1 is ENHRY and CDR2 is SYGVKD. The CDR3: CAIGGDDRVYEQYF. The CDR3 DNA reads as TGTGCCATCGGAGGGGACGACAGAGTCTACGAGCAGTACTTC.

V gene TRBV14 combines with J gene TRBJ2-5, with 13 bases lining up with TRBD2. V shed 1 base and J 0 bases; nucleotides not matched to a gene: 5. This CDR3 has 18 amino acids. Per the germline V gene, CDR1 is SGHDN and CDR2 is FVKESK. The CDR3 here is CASSQGLAGGQYQETQYF. The CDR3 region has the DNA TGTGCCAGCAGCCAAGGACTAGCGGGAGGACAGTACCAAGAGACCCAGTACTTC. Complete variable domain (other parts from reference TRBV14 and TRBJ2-5): EAGVTQFPSHSVIEKGQTVTLRCDPISGHDNLYWYRRVMGKEIKFLLHFVKESKQDESGMPNNRFLAERTGGTYSTLKVQPAELEDSGVYFCASSQGLAGGQYQETQYFGPGTRLLVL.

This chain joins TRBV7-6 and TRBJ1-5, with D unclear. The V gene lost 5 bases and the J gene lost 3 bases, with 14 bases spanning the gap. Germline V gene data show CDR1 as SGHVS and CDR2 as FNYEAQ. CDR3 length: 15 amino acids. The CDR3 region is CASSPFPGSNQPQHF. The CDR3 DNA is TGTGCCAGCAGCCCTTTCCCTGGCTCCAATCAGCCCCAGCATTTT.

The chain links TRBV5-1 to TRBJ1-2; TRBD1 is a possible D gene (6 bases). CDR1 SGHRS and CDR2 YFSETQ come from the germline V gene. The CDR3 length is 14 residues. Deletions cut 3 bases from V and 6 bases from J, with 15 bases between. The CDR3 DNA sequence: TGCGCCAGCAGCTACTACACAGGGAGCAATGGCTACACCTTC. It is translated as CASSYYTGSNGYTF.

The chain combines TRBV30 with TRBJ2-7; D perhaps matches TRBD1 (6 bases). This CDR3 region has 12 residues. The V end lost 6 bases, the J end lost 5 bases, and 14 bases lay between the germline ends. Germline V gene lookup returns CDR1 GTSNPN and CDR2 SVGIG (reference sequence). CDR3 region: CACRDTANEQYF. CDR3 in DNA: TGTGCCTGTCGGGACACGGCCAACGAGCAGTACTTC.

Comments on this clone: The same CDR3 arises from other DNA sequences in this sample as well. This chain links TRBV2 with TRBJ2-7, with D maybe TRBD2 (5 bases). Trimming stripped 6 bases from V and 3 bases from J, with 6 bases between. The CDR3 extends over 11 amino acids. Germline values: CDR1 SNHLY, CDR2 FYNNEI. The DNA for the CDR3 is TGTGCCAGCAGGGCGGGCTACGAGCAGTACTTC. Protein sequence: CASRAGYEQYF. Full variable domain (remainder filled in from reference TRBV2 and TRBJ2-7): EPEVTQTPSHQVTQMGQEVILRCVPISNHLYFYWYRQILGQKVEFLVSFYNNEISEKSEIFDDQFSVERPDGSNFTLKIRSTKLEDSAMYFCASRAGYEQYFGPGTRLTVT.

The chain carries TRBV6-6 and TRBJ1-5; no clear D. Germline CDR1 and CDR2: MNHNY and SVGAGI (reference sequence). Trimming cost V 2 bases and J 7 bases, with 12 bases left between them. The length of the CDR3 is 14 residues. The CDR3 here is CASSYEARSQPQHF. In nucleotides, the CDR3 is TGTGCCAGCAGTTACGAAGCTCGGTCCCAGCCCCAGCATTTT.

The chain uses TRBV7-9 and TRBJ2-1; TRBD1 agrees at 9 bases. The CDR3 is 15 residues long. Germline trimming cut 5 bases from V and 5 bases from J; bases unmatched to any gene: 7. Germline V gives CDR1 SEHNR, CDR2 FQNEAQ (reference sequence). CDR3 DNA sequence: TGTGCCAGCAGCCCCCGAGGGACAGGGAACAATGAGCAGTTCTTC. As protein: CASSPRGTGNNEQFF.

On this clone: A read error may account for a junction end that differs from germline. V is TRBV11-2 and J is TRBJ1-1, with D hard to call. This CDR3 is 15 amino acids long. Per germline, CDR1 SGHAT and CDR2 FQNNGV. The CDR3, as DNA: TGTGCCAGCAGCCTAGACGCGGGCGGGTACACTGAAGCTTTCTTT. Translated, it gives CASSLDAGGYTEAFF.

J is TRBJ2-5 and V is TRBV21-1; the table assigns TRBD2, which was not confirmed against the DNA. The J call may be in error: the DNA end matches TRBJ2-7 better. TRBV21-1 represents a pseudogene. The CDR3 contains 16 residues. This CDR3 is CASSRRSGRSPYEQYF. In DNA form, the CDR3 reads TGTGCCAGCAGCAGACGCAGCGGGAGGTCCCCCTACGAGCAGTACTTC.

This chain joins TRBV7-9 and TRBJ1-2; TRBD1 aligns across 7 bases. This CDR3 is 14 amino acids long. In germline, CDR1 is SEHNR, CDR2 FQNEAQ (reference sequence). The V segment lost 3 bases and the J segment 6 bases; nucleotides outside the gene matches: 7. Here the CDR3 reads CASSFRDRRDGYTF. For the CDR3, the DNA is TGTGCCAGCAGCTTCCGGGACAGAAGGGATGGCTACACCTTC.

The V and J genes are TRBV2 and TRBJ2-7; D perhaps matches TRBD2 (6 bases). This CDR3 has 14 amino acids. V lost 11 bases, J lost 3 bases, and 20 bases lay in between. From germline, CDR1 is SNHLY and CDR2 FYNNEI. CDR3 bases: TGTGCCCAGCAACCGCTCGGCGGGAACTACGAGCAGTACTTC. Translated: CAQQPLGGNYEQYF.

The J gene is TRBJ2-7, the V gene TRBV30, with D perhaps TRBD2 (5 bases). The germline V and J ends were trimmed by 4 bases and 2 bases, with 9 bases remaining between them. This CDR3 comprises 12 residues. Germline lookup yields CDR1 GTSNPN and CDR2 SVGIG (reference sequence). The CDR3 DNA is TGTGCCTGGACAGGAGGAGCCTACGAGCAGTACTTC. This translates into CAWTGGAYEQYF.

V gene TRBV18 combines with J gene TRBJ1-1, with D unresolved. The CDR3 runs 15 residues. Trimming stripped 1 base from V and 1 base from J, with 10 bases between. Germline assignment: CDR1 KGHSH and CDR2 LQKENI. The CDR3 nucleotides read TGTGCCAGCTCACCACAGGGAGACCCGAACACTGAAGCTTTCTTT. Protein product: CASSPQGDPNTEAFF.

The chain links TRBV28 to TRBJ2-1, with a tentative D call TRBD1 (5 bases). The CDR3 runs 15 residues. Per germline, CDR1 MDHEN and CDR2 SYDVKM. The V gene lost 3 bases and the J gene lost 10 bases, with 19 bases spanning the gap. In DNA form, the CDR3 reads TGTGCCAGCAGTTTTTCCGCGGTGCAGGGATGGGAGCAGTTCTTC. Its protein product is CASSFSAVQGWEQFF.

The genes are TRBV7-2 and TRBJ2-1; 12 bases fit TRBD2. Germline loops: CDR1 SGHTA, CDR2 FQGNSA. CDR3 size: 14 residues. J lost 9 bases, V lost 5 bases, and 5 bases had no gene match. CDR3: CASSETSGRGEQFF. The CDR3 nucleotides read TGTGCCAGCAGCGAGACTAGCGGGAGAGGTGAGCAGTTCTTC.

This chain joins TRBV27 and TRBJ2-7, with 14 bases lining up with TRBD2. Trimming at V came to 5 bases and at J to 5 bases, leaving 8 bases not matched to a gene. This CDR3 has 16 residues. Per germline, CDR1 MNHEY and CDR2 SMNVEV (reference sequence). CDR3 bases: TGTGCCAGCAGTCGGGAGACTAGCGGGAGGGCCCACGAGCAGTACTTC. This sequence encodes CASSRETSGRAHEQYF.

The chain combines TRBV10-3 with TRBJ1-2, with TRBD1 matching 8 bases. V was pared by 2 bases and J by 4 bases, with 9 bases of the junction left unmatched. This CDR3 contains 16 residues. The germline V gene encodes CDR1 ENHRY and CDR2 SYGVKD. DNA for the CDR3: TGTGCCATCAGTGAGCTAGGACAGGGTTCCGGCTATGGCTACACCTTC. Its protein is CAISELGQGSGYGYTF.

The J gene is TRBJ1-5, the V gene TRBV5-1; 7 nucleotides align to TRBD1. The J segment lost 4 bases and the V segment lost 4 bases, leaving 2 bases of the junction unmatched. There are 13 residues in the CDR3. Germline CDR1 and CDR2: SGHRS and YFSETQ. Written as DNA, the CDR3 is TGCGCCAGCAGCACGGACAGGAATCAGCCCCAGCATTTT. This gives the protein CASSTDRNQPQHF. Variable domain in full (rest from reference TRBV5-1 and TRBJ1-5): KAGVTQTPRYLIKTRGQQVTLSCSPISGHRSVSWYQQTPGQGLQFLFEYFSETQRNKGNFPGRFSGRQFSNSRSEMNVSTLELGDSALYLCASSTDRNQPQHFGDGTRLSIL.